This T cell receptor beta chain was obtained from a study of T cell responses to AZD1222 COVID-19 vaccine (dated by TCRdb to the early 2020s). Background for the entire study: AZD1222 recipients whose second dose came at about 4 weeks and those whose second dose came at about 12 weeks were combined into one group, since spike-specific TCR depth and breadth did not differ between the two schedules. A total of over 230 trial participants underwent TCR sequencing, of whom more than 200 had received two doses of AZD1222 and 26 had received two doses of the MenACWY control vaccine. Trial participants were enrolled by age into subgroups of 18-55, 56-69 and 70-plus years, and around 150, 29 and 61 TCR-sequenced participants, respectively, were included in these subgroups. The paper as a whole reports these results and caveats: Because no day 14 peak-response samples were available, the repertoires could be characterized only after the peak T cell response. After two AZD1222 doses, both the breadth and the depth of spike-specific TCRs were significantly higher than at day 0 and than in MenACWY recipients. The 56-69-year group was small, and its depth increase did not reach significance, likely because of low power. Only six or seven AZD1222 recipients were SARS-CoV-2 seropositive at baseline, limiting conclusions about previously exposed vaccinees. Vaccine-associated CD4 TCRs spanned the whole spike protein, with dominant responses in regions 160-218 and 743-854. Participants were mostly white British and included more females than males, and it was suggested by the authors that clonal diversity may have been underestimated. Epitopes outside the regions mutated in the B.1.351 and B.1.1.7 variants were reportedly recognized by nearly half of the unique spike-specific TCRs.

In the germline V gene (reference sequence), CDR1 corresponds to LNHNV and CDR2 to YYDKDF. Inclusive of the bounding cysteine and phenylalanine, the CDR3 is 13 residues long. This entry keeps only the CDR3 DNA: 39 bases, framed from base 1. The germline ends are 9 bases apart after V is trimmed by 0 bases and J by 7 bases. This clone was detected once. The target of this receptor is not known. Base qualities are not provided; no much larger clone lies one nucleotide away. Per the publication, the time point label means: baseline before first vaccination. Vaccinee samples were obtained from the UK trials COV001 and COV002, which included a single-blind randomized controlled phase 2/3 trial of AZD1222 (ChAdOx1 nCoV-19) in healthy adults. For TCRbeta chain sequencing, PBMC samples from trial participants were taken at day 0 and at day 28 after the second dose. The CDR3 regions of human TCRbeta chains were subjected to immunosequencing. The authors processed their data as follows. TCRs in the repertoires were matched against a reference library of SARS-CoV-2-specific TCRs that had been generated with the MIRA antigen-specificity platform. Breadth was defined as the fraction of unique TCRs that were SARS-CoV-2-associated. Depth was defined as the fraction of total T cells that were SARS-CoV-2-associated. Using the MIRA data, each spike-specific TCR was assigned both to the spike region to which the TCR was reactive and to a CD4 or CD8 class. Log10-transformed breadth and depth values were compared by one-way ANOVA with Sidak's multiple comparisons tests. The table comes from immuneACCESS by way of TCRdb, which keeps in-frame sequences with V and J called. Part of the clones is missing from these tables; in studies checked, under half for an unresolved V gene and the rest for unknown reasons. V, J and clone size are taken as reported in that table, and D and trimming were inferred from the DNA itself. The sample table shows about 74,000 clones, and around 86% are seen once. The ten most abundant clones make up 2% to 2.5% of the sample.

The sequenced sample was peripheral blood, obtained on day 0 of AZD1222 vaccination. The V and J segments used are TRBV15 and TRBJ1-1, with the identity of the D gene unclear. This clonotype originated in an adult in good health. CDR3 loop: CATSRDLDREAFF. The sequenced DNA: TGTGCCACCAGCAGAGATCTTGACCGTGAAGCTTTCTTT.